This T cell receptor (beta chain) derives from a study of early T cells in non-severe SARS-CoV-2 infection. In the study overall: Chains were unpaired, as sequencing was done on bulk RNA from unsorted whole blood.

Unique molecular identifiers were added to individual cDNA molecules. TCRdb re-derived calls from the 5' RACE reads in MiXCR, one entry per CDR3 protein. The sample carries tens of thousands of distinct CDR3 sequences, around 12% recorded once. Deletions cut 8 bases from V and 2 bases from J, with 14 bases between. Germline V gene lookup returns CDR1 SEHNR and CDR2 FQNEAQ (reference sequence). The CDR3 covers 14 residues. The receptor was derived from an adult who was a healthcare worker with PCR-confirmed SARS-CoV-2 infection or an uninfected control (not recorded which). Here the sequenced sample was whole blood, taken at baseline. The chain is built from TRBV7-9 and TRBJ2-3, with D possibly being TRBD2 (5 bases). CDR3: CASLTGVPTDTQYF. In DNA, the CDR3 is TGTGCCAGCCTAACCGGGGTTCCCACAGATACGCAGTATTTT.